This TCR beta chain was observed in a study of blood T cells in healthy people across ages. Study outcomes and limitations: Unsorted PBMCs ruled out conclusive naive versus antigen-experienced comparison.

The CDR3 consists of 13 residues. Trimming pared 7 bases from V and 7 bases from J, leaving 17 bases between. CDR1 and CDR2 (germline): MDHEN, SYDVKM. Samples each yielded at least 5.5 micrograms of total RNA. Using a J-beta primer mix together with a sample-barcoded 5' primer, a second PCR was run for about 6 to 12 cycles. Every molecule of cDNA carried a tag from a template-switch adaptor with 12 random nucleotides. TCRdb re-called the 5' RACE reads with MiXCR, one entry per CDR3 protein. The table lists approximately 940,000 distinct CDR3 sequences, about 48% of them singletons, with over 10% in the top ten. This clonotype was counted once. Its antigen is unknown.

The chain is built from TRBV28 and TRBJ2-7; D is possibly TRBD1 (6 bases). The receptor's source is a man in his thirties or forties in good health. The specimen sequenced was blood. Written as DNA, the CDR3 is TGTGCCAGCAAGGACAAGGGGGTGCGGGAGCAGTACTTC. Translated, it gives CASKDKGVREQYF.